This T cell receptor beta chain was sequenced during a study of T-cell memory formation after mild COVID-19. Study summary: In these data, TCR clusters were largely donor specific.

The CDR3 runs to 15 residues. Trimming stripped 4 bases from V and 4 bases from J, with 14 bases between. Germline CDR1 and CDR2: MNHEY and SMNVEV (reference sequence). One entry per CDR3 protein, called by TCRdb with MiXCR from the 5' RACE reads. This table has about 560,000 distinct CDR3 sequences, 15% to 20% appearing once. The sequenced sample consisted of PBMCs or a T cell subset sorted from them (not recorded which). This rearrangement joins TRBV27 to TRBJ2-1, with a possible D match to TRBD2 (6 bases). The source of this sequence is an adult woman who had mild COVID-19 (a few samples of this study predate the infection). Cell type and time point are not known. CDR3 in DNA: TGTGCCAGCAGTTCTGACGGGGGTGGGTACAATGAGCAGTTCTTC. This sequence encodes CASSSDGGGYNEQFF.